What follows are 4 T cell receptor beta chains derived from one specimen sequenced in a study of blood T cell repertoires in COVID-19. The repertoire was sequenced with immunoSEQ multiplex PCR; TCRdb's copy has only in-frame clones and lacks some. The data hold roughly 180,000 clones, with about 82% observed a single time. Specimen: PBMCs or T cells enriched from blood (not recorded which). The source of these receptors is a young woman who had recovered from COVID-19.

The chain uses TRBV28 and TRBJ1-2; possible D gene TRBD1, 6 bases. The CDR3 length is 14 residues. The germline CDR1 and CDR2 sequences are MDHEN and SYDVKM. V was trimmed by 6 bases and J by 4 bases, leaving 15 bases between them. The CDR3, as DNA: TGTGCCAGCAGCGAAACGGGACAAATCTATGGCTACACCTTC. Encoded protein: CASSETGQIYGYTF.

This rearrangement joins TRBV2 to TRBJ1-2; 8 bases line up with TRBD1. The CDR3 consists of 15 residues. The V gene end was trimmed by 4 bases and the J gene end by 5 bases; junction bases not matched to a gene: 9. Germline V lookup: CDR1 SNHLY, CDR2 FYNNEI. CDR3 in amino acids: CASSGARTGSYGYTF. The CDR3 bases are TGTGCCAGCAGTGGGGCTAGGACAGGGTCATATGGCTACACCTTC.

The V call is TRBV30, the J call TRBJ1-2; TRBD1 is a possible D gene (5 bases). With 1 base removed from V and 4 bases from J, the gap between germline ends came to 13 bases. The CDR3 has 14 amino acids. Per germline, CDR1 GTSNPN and CDR2 SVGIG (reference sequence). The CDR3 here is CAWSAGEGPYGYTF. In DNA, the CDR3 is TGTGCCTGGAGTGCCGGGGAGGGGCCCTATGGCTACACCTTC.

This clone appeared a single time. The chain carries TRBV11-1 and TRBJ2-1, with 9 bases lining up with TRBD2. Per germline, CDR1 SGHAT and CDR2 FQDESV (reference sequence). Unmatched junction bases numbered 6, after V lost 2 bases and J lost 7 bases. The CDR3 covers 15 residues. For the CDR3, the DNA is TGTGCCAGCAGCTTATACCGTAGCGGGAGTAATGAGCAGTTCTTC. Translating it yields CASSLYRSGSNEQFF.